Each of the 15 T cell receptor beta chains below was sequenced from the same sample in a study of response to subunit inactivated influenza vaccine. A single record per CDR3 protein comes from TCRdb applying MiXCR to the RT-PCR reads. The data show some 600,000 distinct CDR3 sequences, 11% to 15% seen once. The starting material was PBMCs from blood, obtained 14 to 15 days before vaccination. Every receptor here comes from a man aged 45-65 years who received an inactivated influenza vaccine.

This clonotype has ten or more counts. V usage is TRBV12-3 or TRBV12-4 and J usage is TRBJ1-4, with D possibly TRBD1 on 5 matching bases. Trimming took 2 bases from V and 1 from J, leaving 8 bases between them. This CDR3 is 15 amino acids long. The CDR3: CASSLSGGTNEKLFF. For the CDR3, the DNA is TGTGCCAGCAGTTTATCTGGGGGAACTAATGAAAAACTGTTTTTT.

This chain connects TRBV7-9 to TRBJ2-4; TRBD1 aligns across 7 bases. The germline CDR1 and CDR2 sequences are SEHNR and FQNEAQ (reference sequence). The CDR3 extends over 15 amino acids. The V gene end was trimmed by 2 bases and the J gene end by 3 bases; junction bases not matched to a gene: 4. CDR3 sequence reads: CASSLKGGGKNIQYF. As DNA, the CDR3 is TGTGCCAGCAGCTTAAAAGGGGGCGGCAAAAACATTCAGTACTTC.

The CDR3 coding sequence is TGCGCCAGCAGCCAAGGGGGGCAGGGGGCAGGTGGGGCCAACGTCCTGACTTTC. Its protein product is CASSQGGQGAGGANVLTF. The J gene is TRBJ2-6, the V gene TRBV4-3, with TRBD1 identical over 8 bases. Germline CDR1 and CDR2: LGHNA and YSLEER. The CDR3 has 18 amino acids. The trim removed 1 base at V and 3 bases at J, leaving 8 bases unmatched.

This clonotype was recorded many times. The rearrangement links TRBV11-3 to TRBJ2-7; D unclear. Germline values: CDR1 SGHNT, CDR2 YENEEA. The CDR3 length is 13 residues. V was trimmed by 0 bases and J by 6 bases, leaving 9 bases between them. The CDR3 nucleotides read TGTGCCAGCAGCTTAGATGGTGATCGCGAGCAGTACTTC. Translated, it gives CASSLDGDREQYF.

This clonotype was seen more than once but under ten times. The chain uses TRBV28 and TRBJ2-1; 7 nucleotides agree with TRBD2. V dropped 7 bases and J dropped 0; count of bases not matched to a gene: 9. The CDR3 is 16 residues long. Germline loops: CDR1 MDHEN, CDR2 SYDVKM. The CDR3: CASIPGGSVSYNEQFF. The CDR3 nucleotides are TGTGCCAGCATCCCTGGCGGGAGTGTCTCCTACAATGAGCAGTTCTTC.

J is TRBJ1-5 and V is TRBV7-9, with D unresolved. The CDR3 loop spans 16 amino acids. V lost 5 bases to trimming and J lost 1 base, with 15 bases between them. Germline V gene lookup returns CDR1 SEHNR and CDR2 FQNEAQ (reference sequence). The DNA of the CDR3 is TGTGCCAGCAGCGCCTCGTCGGATCCGAGCAATCAGCCCCAGCATTTT. Its translation: CASSASSDPSNQPQHF. Complete variable domain (other parts from reference TRBV7-9 and TRBJ1-5): DTGVSQNPRHKITKRGQNVTFRCDPISEHNRLYWYRQTLGQGPEFLTYFQNEAQLEKSRLLSDRFSAERPKGSFSTLEIQRTEQGDSAMYLCASSASSDPSNQPQHFGDGTRLSIL.

This sequence joins TRBV7-9 and TRBJ2-3, with D possibly being TRBD2 (6 bases). CDR3 length: 16 amino acids. Germline lookup yields CDR1 SEHNR and CDR2 FQNEAQ (reference sequence). V shed 11 bases and J shed 2 bases, with 23 bases lying between them. The CDR3 DNA sequence: TGTGCCTTCCCGCGCGATGGAGGGGATACCACAGATACGCAGTATTTT. Residues: CAFPRDGGDTTDTQYF.

This clonotype was counted between two and nine times. V usage is TRBV6-2 or TRBV6-3 and J usage is TRBJ2-1; TRBD2 is a possible D gene (6 bases). Between the trimmed V and J ends, which lost 4 bases and 7 bases, there was a span of 20 bases. The CDR3 length is 16 residues. The germline gives CDR1 MNHEY, CDR2 SVGEGT. CDR3 DNA: TGTGCCAGCAGTTGGGTAGCGGAGGGGTTGGGTAATGAGCAGTTCTTC. This sequence encodes CASSWVAEGLGNEQFF.

This rearrangement joins TRBV29-1 to TRBJ2-7, with a tentative D call TRBD2 (5 bases). This CDR3 is 11 amino acids long. Germline CDR1 SQVTM, CDR2 ANQGSEA. V lost 5 bases to trimming and J lost 6 bases, with 11 bases between them. In DNA form, the CDR3 reads TGCAGCGTTTCGGGGTCTGGCGAGCAGTACTTC. Translation gives CSVSGSGEQYF.

The J gene is TRBJ1-2, the V gene TRBV20-1, with D hard to call. Trimming pared 0 bases from V and 8 bases from J, leaving 16 bases between. Germline-derived CDR1 and CDR2 are DFQATT and SNEGSKA (reference sequence). CDR3 length: 14 amino acids. CDR3 sequence reads: CSARDFAGPLGYTF. CDR3 bases: TGCAGTGCTAGAGATTTTGCGGGCCCTTTGGGCTACACCTTC.

At least ten counts were recorded for this clonotype. This chain joins TRBV3-1 and TRBJ2-1, with 7 positions matching TRBD1. The CDR3 has 15 residues. V lost 1 base, J lost 3 bases, and 3 bases stayed unmatched. Germline CDR1 and CDR2: LGHDT and YNNKEL (reference sequence). The CDR3 DNA is TGTGCCAGCAGCCAAGGGGACAGCCGCTACAATGAGCAGTTCTTC. Amino acids: CASSQGDSRYNEQFF.

There are a few counts of this clonotype. The gene calls are TRBV15 and TRBJ1-5; possibly TRBD1 for D (5 bases). CDR1 and CDR2 from the germline V gene are LNHNV and YYDKDF (reference sequence). This CDR3 has 16 residues. The ends were cut back, 0 bases at V and 0 bases at J, with 9 bases in the middle. The CDR3 DNA sequence: TGTGCCACCAGCAGAGATCACAGGTCTAGCAATCAGCCCCAGCATTTT. Amino acid sequence: CATSRDHRSSNQPQHF.

This clonotype appeared many times. V and J are TRBV12-3 or TRBV12-4 and TRBJ1-1, with TRBD1 matching 8 bases. The J segment lost 1 base and the V segment lost 5 bases, leaving 6 bases of the junction unmatched. The CDR3 sequence is 15 residues long. DNA for the CDR3: TGTGCCAGCAGTCGCAGGACAGGGTCGAACACTGAAGCTTTCTTT. It yields the protein CASSRRTGSNTEAFF.

The V and J genes are TRBV28 and TRBJ2-2, with 8 positions matching TRBD2. V was clipped by 5 bases and J by 6 bases; unmatched bases: 5. Per the germline V gene, CDR1 is MDHEN and CDR2 is SYDVKM. The CDR3 extends over 14 amino acids. The CDR3: CASSLTGGAGELFF. DNA for the CDR3: TGTGCCAGCAGTCTAACCGGGGGGGCCGGGGAGCTGTTTTTT.

The V gene is TRBV6-6, the J gene TRBJ1-2, with TRBD1 identical over 8 bases. The CDR3 contains 13 residues. In germline, CDR1 is MNHNY, CDR2 SVGAGI (reference sequence). With 7 bases clipped from V and 2 bases from J, the junction kept 3 bases outside the gene matches. This CDR3 is CASIRGRNYGYTF. CDR3 DNA: TGTGCCAGCATCAGGGGGCGAAACTATGGCTACACCTTC.